These 18 T cell receptor beta chains came from one sample sequenced in a study of shared clonotypes between healthy human individuals. This table comes from immunoSEQ multiplex PCR, and its TCRdb copy is limited to in-frame clones, with some not included. The table lists over a million clones, 75% to 80% of them singletons. Sequenced: memory CD4+ T cells from PBMCs. Subset meaning: CD45RA-negative fraction. These receptors came from a man younger than 35 in good health. Some clones in this sample may be carry-over from other donors' samples.

This clone has only one observation. This chain uses TRBV28 with TRBJ2-2, with D tentatively TRBD1 (5 bases). Trimming removed 5 bases at V and 8 bases at J, with 12 bases between. This CDR3 has 13 residues. The germline V gene has CDR1 MDHEN and CDR2 SYDVKM. CDR3: CASSKQVPGELFF. The CDR3 nucleotides read TGTGCCAGCAGTAAACAGGTTCCGGGGGAGCTGTTTTTT. The full variable domain, completed using reference TRBV28 and TRBJ2-2, is DVKVTQSSRYLVKRTGEKVFLECVQDMDHENMFWYRQDPGLGLRLIYFSYDVKMKEKGDIPEGYSVSREKKERFSLILESASTNQTSMYLCASSKQVPGELFFGEGSRLTVL.

This clone was picked up one time. CDR3 sequence (DNA): TGTGCCAGCAGGGACAGGGAGTATTCACCCCTCCACTTT. It translates to CASRDREYSPLHF. The genes are TRBV7-2 and TRBJ1-6; 8 bases match TRBD1. This CDR3 has 13 residues. Germline trimming cut 6 bases from V and 8 bases from J; bases unmatched to any gene: 3. CDR1 SGHTA and CDR2 FQGNSA come from the germline V gene.

The chain combines TRBV7-2 with TRBJ2-7, with 8 bases fitting TRBD1. Germline trimming cut 4 bases from V and 4 bases from J; bases unmatched to any gene: 6. Germline CDR1 and CDR2: SGHTA and FQGNSA. There are 14 residues in the CDR3. The CDR3 coding sequence is TGTGCCAGCAGCTATTGGACAGGGAATTACGAGCAGTACTTC. It encodes CASSYWTGNYEQYF.

This clone was observed a handful of times. The identical CDR3 is also encoded by other nucleotide sequences in the sample. The V and J genes are TRBV28 and TRBJ1-2; 7 nucleotides match TRBD1. Per the germline V gene, CDR1 is MDHEN and CDR2 is SYDVKM. The J segment lost 2 bases and the V segment lost 3 bases, leaving 3 bases of the junction unmatched. The CDR3 has 14 amino acids. For the CDR3, the DNA is TGTGCCAGCAGTTTGAGGGGGCCCAACTATGGCTACACCTTC. It translates to CASSLRGPNYGYTF.

This clone occurred many times. This rearrangement joins TRBV5-6 to TRBJ1-2; D unclear. Deletions cut 5 bases from V and 4 bases from J, with 6 bases between. CDR1 SGHDT and CDR2 YYEEEE come from the germline V gene. This CDR3 is built from 11 residues. The CDR3 reads CASSRSYGYTF. The CDR3 DNA follows: TGTGCCAGCAGTCGTTCCTATGGCTACACCTTC.

This clone has more than one count but fewer than ten. The chain uses TRBV10-3 and TRBJ1-2; 9 bases map to TRBD1. Per germline, CDR1 ENHRY and CDR2 SYGVKD. CDR3 length: 14 amino acids. Trimming removed 9 bases from V and 8 bases from J; junction bases left unmatched: 13. CDR3 loop: CAISGTGPLGGYTF. For the CDR3, the DNA is TGTGCCATATCCGGGACAGGGCCTCTAGGAGGCTACACCTTC.

V gene TRBV29-1 combines with J gene TRBJ2-5; TRBD1 is a possible D gene (6 bases). Trimming removed 4 bases from V and 4 bases from J, with 10 bases in between. The V gene's germline CDR1 is SQVTM and CDR2 ANQGSEA. This CDR3 region has 12 residues. The CDR3 region has the DNA TGCAGCGTTGGATCCAGGGGAGAGACCCAGTACTTC. Amino acid sequence: CSVGSRGETQYF.

The rearrangement uses TRBV25-1 and TRBJ2-5; unclear D gene. Germline V gene data show CDR1 as MGHDK and CDR2 as SYGVNS. V shed 4 bases and J shed 4 bases, with 19 bases lying between them. The CDR3 consists of 16 residues. CDR3 region: CASSGILTPFAETQYF. CDR3 coding DNA: TGTGCCAGCAGTGGGATCCTTACACCATTCGCAGAGACCCAGTACTTC.

CDR3 in amino acids: CASSWTGVRRLGGYTF. The CDR3 region has the DNA TGTGCCAGCAGTTGGACAGGGGTCCGTCGACTGGGTGGCTACACCTTC. V and J are TRBV28 and TRBJ1-2; 9 positions match TRBD1. V dropped 4 bases and J dropped 7; count of bases not matched to a gene: 13. The CDR3 consists of 16 residues. Germline CDR1 is MDHEN and CDR2 is SYDVKM.

V and J are TRBV7-9 and TRBJ1-1; D might be TRBD1 (5 bases). The ends were cut back, 1 base at V and 3 bases at J, with 12 bases in the middle. In germline, CDR1 is SEHNR, CDR2 FQNEAQ (reference sequence). The length of the CDR3 is 15 residues. The CDR3 DNA sequence: TGTGCCAGCAGCTTAGGAGGATTGGGACACACTGAAGCTTTCTTT. Protein: CASSLGGLGHTEAFF.

V usage is TRBV5-1 and J usage is TRBJ2-3; D perhaps matches TRBD2 (5 bases). The CDR3 is 15 amino acids. Per the germline V gene, CDR1 is SGHRS and CDR2 is YFSETQ. V was trimmed by 0 bases and J by 3 bases, leaving 11 bases between them. CDR3 nucleotides: TGCGCCAGCAGCTTGGAGACACGGGGAACAGATACGCAGTATTTT. It codes for CASSLETRGTDTQYF.

The chain employs TRBV29-1 and TRBJ1-3, with a tentative D call TRBD1 (6 bases). Between the trimmed V and J ends, which lost 7 bases and 4 bases, there was a span of 11 bases. CDR3 length: 12 amino acids. Per the germline V gene, CDR1 is SQVTM and CDR2 is ANQGSEA. In nucleotides, the CDR3 is TGCAGCGCCGGGACATCCGGAAACACCATATATTTT. It translates to CSAGTSGNTIYF.

As concerns this clone: The sample carries other DNA sequences with the same CDR3. This chain uses TRBV20-1 with TRBJ2-5; the D is unclear. Germline V lookup: CDR1 DFQATT, CDR2 SNEGSKA (reference sequence). Trimming took off 5 bases at V and 2 bases at J, with 6 bases between the two ends. The CDR3 spans 11 residues. The CDR3 sequence: CSALIQETQYF. CDR3 sequence (DNA): TGCAGTGCTCTGATTCAAGAGACCCAGTACTTC.

V and J are TRBV14 and TRBJ2-3; TRBD2 matches at 10 bases. Germline V gene sequence: CDR1 SGHDN, CDR2 FVKESK. Trimming cost V 0 bases and J 2 bases; bases outside gene matches: 11. The CDR3 is 19 amino acids. The CDR3 coding sequence is TGTGCCAGCAGCCAAGAACACCCAGTTAGCGGGAGGTACACAGATACGCAGTATTTT. This codes for CASSQEHPVSGRYTDTQYF.

The V and J genes are TRBV2 and TRBJ1-1, with 8 bases matching TRBD1. After removal of 0 bases from V and 4 bases from J, the junction contained 4 bases not matched to a gene. Germline assignment: CDR1 SNHLY and CDR2 FYNNEI. The CDR3 consists of 15 residues. The CDR3 DNA sequence: TGTGCCAGCAGTGAAGCTGCCGGACAGGGCACTGAAGCTTTCTTT. This gives the protein CASSEAAGQGTEAFF.

This clone was detected only once. V usage is TRBV7-9 and J usage is TRBJ2-7; D is unresolved. Germline CDR1 SEHNR, CDR2 FQNEAQ (reference sequence). The V end was cut by 1 base, the J end by 9 bases, with 19 bases between. The CDR3 extends over 15 amino acids. This chain's CDR3 is CASSLGTPSLSAQYF. Written as DNA, the CDR3 is TGTGCCAGCAGCTTAGGGACCCCCAGCTTAAGTGCGCAGTACTTC.

In this sample, this clone turned up a few times. The V call is TRBV6-5, the J call TRBJ1-5; D not certain. Germline V gives CDR1 MNHEY, CDR2 SVGAGI. There are 13 residues in the CDR3. V shed 0 bases and J shed 4 bases, with 4 bases lying between them. In DNA, the CDR3 is TGTGCCAGCAGTTACTCGAAAAATCAGCCCCAGCATTTT. Translating gives CASSYSKNQPQHF.

This clone was recorded once. The chain has TRBV5-1 and TRBJ2-3, with 7 bases fitting TRBD1. With 3 bases clipped from V and 0 bases from J, the junction kept 4 bases outside the gene matches. The V gene's germline CDR1 is SGHRS and CDR2 YFSETQ. This CDR3 has 15 amino acids. The CDR3, as DNA: TGCGCCAGCAGCTCTACGACAGGGAGCACAGATACGCAGTATTTT. As protein: CASSSTTGSTDTQYF.